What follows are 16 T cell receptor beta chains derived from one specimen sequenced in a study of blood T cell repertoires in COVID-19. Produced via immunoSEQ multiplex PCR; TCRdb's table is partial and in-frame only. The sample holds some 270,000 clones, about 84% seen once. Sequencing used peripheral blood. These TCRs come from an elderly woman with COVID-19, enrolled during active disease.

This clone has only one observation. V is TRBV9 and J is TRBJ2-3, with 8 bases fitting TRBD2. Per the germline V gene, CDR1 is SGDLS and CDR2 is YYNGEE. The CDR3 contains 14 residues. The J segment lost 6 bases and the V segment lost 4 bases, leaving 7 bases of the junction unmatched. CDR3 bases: TGTGCCAGCAGCACCGGGGGGGCGTTGGATACGCAGTATTTT. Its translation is CASSTGGALDTQYF.

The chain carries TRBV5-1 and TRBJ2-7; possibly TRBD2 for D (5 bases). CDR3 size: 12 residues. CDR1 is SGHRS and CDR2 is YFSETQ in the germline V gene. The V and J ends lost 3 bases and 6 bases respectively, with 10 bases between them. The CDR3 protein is CASSSGLREQYF. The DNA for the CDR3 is TGCGCCAGCAGCTCTGGACTCCGCGAGCAGTACTTC.

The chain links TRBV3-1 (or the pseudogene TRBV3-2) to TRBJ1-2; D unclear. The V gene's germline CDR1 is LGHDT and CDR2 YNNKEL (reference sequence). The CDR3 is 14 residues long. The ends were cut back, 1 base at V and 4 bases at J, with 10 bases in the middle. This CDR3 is CASSQAPGIYGYTF. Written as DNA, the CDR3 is TGTGCCAGCAGCCAAGCACCAGGCATCTATGGCTACACCTTC.

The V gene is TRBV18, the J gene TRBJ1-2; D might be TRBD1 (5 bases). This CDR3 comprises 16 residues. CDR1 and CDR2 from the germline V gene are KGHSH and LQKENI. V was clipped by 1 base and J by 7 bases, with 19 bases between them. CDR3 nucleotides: TGTGCCAGCTCACCACAGGATGGAGGGGTATTAGTTGGCTACACCTTC. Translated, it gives CASSPQDGGVLVGYTF.

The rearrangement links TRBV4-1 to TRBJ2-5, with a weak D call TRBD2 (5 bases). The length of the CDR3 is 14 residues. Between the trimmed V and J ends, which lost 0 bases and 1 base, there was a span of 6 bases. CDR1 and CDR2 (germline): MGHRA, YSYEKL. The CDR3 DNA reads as TGCGCCAGCAGCCAAGAGCGGGCCCAAGAGACCCAGTACTTC. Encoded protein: CASSQERAQETQYF.

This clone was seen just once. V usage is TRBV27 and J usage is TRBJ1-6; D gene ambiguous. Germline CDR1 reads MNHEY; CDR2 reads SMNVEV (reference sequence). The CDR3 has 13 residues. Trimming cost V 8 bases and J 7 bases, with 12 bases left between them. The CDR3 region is CASGWTGNSPLHF. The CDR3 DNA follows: TGTGCCAGCGGCTGGACGGGGAATTCACCCCTCCACTTT.

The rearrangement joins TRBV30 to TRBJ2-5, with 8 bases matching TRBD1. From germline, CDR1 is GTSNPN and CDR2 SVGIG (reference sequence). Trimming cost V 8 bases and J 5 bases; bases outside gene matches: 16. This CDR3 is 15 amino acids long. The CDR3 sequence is CAKAKKTGVVETQYF. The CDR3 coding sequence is TGTGCCAAAGCGAAAAAGACAGGGGTGGTTGAGACCCAGTACTTC.

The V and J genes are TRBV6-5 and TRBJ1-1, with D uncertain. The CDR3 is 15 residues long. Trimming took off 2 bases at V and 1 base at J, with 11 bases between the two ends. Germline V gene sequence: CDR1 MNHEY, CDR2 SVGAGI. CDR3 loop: CASSYEGFGNTEAFF. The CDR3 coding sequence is TGTGCCAGCAGTTACGAGGGCTTTGGGAACACTGAAGCTTTCTTT.

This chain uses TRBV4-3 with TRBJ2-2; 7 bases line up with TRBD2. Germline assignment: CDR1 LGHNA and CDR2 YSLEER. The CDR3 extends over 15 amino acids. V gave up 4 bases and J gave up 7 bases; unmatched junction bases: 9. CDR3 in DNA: TGCGCCAGCAGCCCCGATGGGGGGGGAATCGGGGAGCTGTTTTTT. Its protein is CASSPDGGGIGELFF.

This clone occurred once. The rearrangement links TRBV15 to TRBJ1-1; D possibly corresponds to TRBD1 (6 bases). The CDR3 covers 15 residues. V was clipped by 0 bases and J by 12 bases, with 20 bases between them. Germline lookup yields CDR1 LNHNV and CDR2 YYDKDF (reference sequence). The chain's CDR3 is CATSRDNGGQKGTFF. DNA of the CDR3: TGTGCCACCAGCAGAGATAACGGAGGACAGAAGGGAACTTTCTTT. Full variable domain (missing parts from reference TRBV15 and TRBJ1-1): DAMVIQNPRYQVTQFGKPVTLSCSQTLNHNVMYWYQQKSSQAPKLLFHYYDKDFNNEADTPDNFQSRRPNTSFCFLDIRSPGLGDTAMYLCATSRDNGGQKGTFFGQGTRLTVV.

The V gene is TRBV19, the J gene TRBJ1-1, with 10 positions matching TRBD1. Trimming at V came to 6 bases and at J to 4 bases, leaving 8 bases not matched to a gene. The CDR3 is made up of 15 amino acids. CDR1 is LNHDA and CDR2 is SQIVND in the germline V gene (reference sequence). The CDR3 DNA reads TGTGCCAGTAGGACAGGGGGCGGTTATGGCACTGAAGCTTTCTTT. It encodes CASRTGGGYGTEAFF.

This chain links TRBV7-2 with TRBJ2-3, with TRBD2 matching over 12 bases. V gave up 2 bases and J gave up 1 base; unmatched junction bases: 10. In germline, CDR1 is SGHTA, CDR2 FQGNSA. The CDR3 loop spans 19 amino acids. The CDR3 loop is CASSLSPSGGAGGTDTQYF. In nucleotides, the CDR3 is TGTGCCAGCAGCTTATCCCCTAGCGGGGGGGCGGGGGGCACAGATACGCAGTATTTT.

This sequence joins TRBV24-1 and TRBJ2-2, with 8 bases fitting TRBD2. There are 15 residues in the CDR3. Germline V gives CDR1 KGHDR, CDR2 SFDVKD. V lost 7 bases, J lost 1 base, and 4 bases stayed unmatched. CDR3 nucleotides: TGTGCCACCAGGCCCGGGGGGGGGAACACCGGGGAGCTGTTTTTT. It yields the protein CATRPGGGNTGELFF.

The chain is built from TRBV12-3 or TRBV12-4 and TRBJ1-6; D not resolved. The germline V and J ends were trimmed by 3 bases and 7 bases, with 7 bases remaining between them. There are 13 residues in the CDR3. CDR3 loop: CASSLEINSPLHF. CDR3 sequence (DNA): TGTGCCAGCAGTTTGGAGATAAATTCACCCCTCCACTTT.

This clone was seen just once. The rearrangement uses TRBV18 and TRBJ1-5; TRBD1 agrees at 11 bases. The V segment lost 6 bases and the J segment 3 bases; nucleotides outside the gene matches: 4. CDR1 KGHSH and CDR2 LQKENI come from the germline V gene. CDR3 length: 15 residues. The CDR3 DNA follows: TGTGCCAGCTCGCCGGGACAGGGGGACAATCAGCCCCAGCATTTT. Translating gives CASSPGQGDNQPQHF.

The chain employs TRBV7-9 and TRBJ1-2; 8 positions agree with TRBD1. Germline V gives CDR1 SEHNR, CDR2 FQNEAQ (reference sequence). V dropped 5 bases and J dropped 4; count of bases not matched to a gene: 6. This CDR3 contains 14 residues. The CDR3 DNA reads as TGTGCCAGCAGCCCAACAGGGGGAGCCTATGGCTACACCTTC. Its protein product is CASSPTGGAYGYTF.